The 32 T cell receptor beta chains below were found in one sample sequenced in a study of Graves' ophthalmopathy and Graves' hyperthyroidism. RNA transcripts were the template, and TCR beta CDR3 regions were amplified from them. An opening RT-PCR round employed HTBI primers and preceded a second-round multiplex PCR. TCRdb itself ran the multiplex PCR reads through MiXCR, one entry per CDR3 protein. The data show hundreds of thousands of distinct CDR3 sequences, 35% to 50% seen once. The specimen sequenced was peripheral blood. The source is an adult man with Graves' ophthalmopathy.

This clonotype occurred many times. The chain uses TRBV5-1 and TRBJ2-7; D is unclear. The V end lost 0 bases, the J end lost 6 bases, and 4 bases lay between the germline ends. The CDR3 loop spans 11 amino acids. The V gene's germline CDR1 is SGHRS and CDR2 YFSETQ. The CDR3 reads CASSLDGEQYF. DNA for the CDR3: TGCGCCAGCAGCTTGGACGGCGAGCAGTACTTC.

This clonotype was seen a few times. This chain joins TRBV6-6 and TRBJ2-7; D might be TRBD2 (5 bases). In germline, CDR1 is MNHNY, CDR2 SVGAGI (reference sequence). There are 14 residues in the CDR3. With 2 bases removed from V and 0 bases from J, the gap between germline ends came to 8 bases. The CDR3 loop is CASSYGESSYEQYF. DNA for the CDR3: TGTGCCAGCAGTTACGGGGAGAGCTCCTACGAGCAGTACTTC.

The sample holds many counts of this clonotype. J is TRBJ2-5 and V is TRBV10-3; weak D call: TRBD2 (5 bases). The V gene lost 0 bases and the J gene lost 5 bases, with 16 bases spanning the gap. Germline CDR1 ENHRY, CDR2 SYGVKD. The CDR3 runs to 16 residues. The CDR3 DNA follows: TGTGCCATCAGTGAGTCGAAAGGAGCGGTCGGGGAGACCCAGTACTTC. It yields the protein CAISESKGAVGETQYF.

As for this clonotype: Being one base from a much bigger clone, this may be a read error. This chain connects TRBV2 to TRBJ2-7; tentatively, D is TRBD2 (5 bases). CDR3 length equals 14 residues. Germline V gene sequence: CDR1 SNHLY, CDR2 FYNNEI. The chain's CDR3 is CAGSRGTPPGEQYF. The CDR3 nucleotides are TGTGCCGGCAGCCGGGGTACCCCCCCGGGCGAGCAGTACTTC.

J is TRBJ2-5 and V is TRBV7-9; D might be TRBD1 or TRBD2, each matching 6 bases. The CDR3 covers 16 residues. Trimming pared 2 bases from V and 5 bases from J, leaving 18 bases between. Looked up from germline, CDR1 is SEHNR and CDR2 is FQNEAQ (reference sequence). This CDR3 is CASSLSAGVRGETQYF. The CDR3 DNA reads TGTGCCAGCAGCTTATCGGCAGGGGTCCGGGGGGAGACCCAGTACTTC.

This chain connects TRBV24-1 to TRBJ2-1; possible D gene TRBD1, 5 bases. Trimming left V 3 bases short and J 4 bases short, with 9 bases between. Germline-derived CDR1 and CDR2 are KGHDR and SFDVKD. The CDR3 has 14 residues. CDR3 bases: TGTGCCACCAGTGATGGGGCAGATTACAATGAGCAGTTCTTC. Translation gives CATSDGADYNEQFF.

Worth noting for this clonotype: Just one base apart from a much larger clone, this may be a read error. This chain joins TRBV27 and TRBJ1-4, with TRBD1 matching over 10 bases. The CDR3 is 16 amino acids. V shed 5 bases and J 8 bases; nucleotides not matched to a gene: 11. Per the germline V gene, CDR1 is MNHEY and CDR2 is SMNVEV (reference sequence). The CDR3 nucleotides read TGTGCCAGCAGTGATTTTGAGGACAGGGGGGAAGAAAAACTGTTTTTT. Protein: CASSDFEDRGEEKLFF.

As for this clonotype: With a much larger clone just one base away, this may be a read error. Given the absence of the conserved phenylalanine or tryptophan at the CDR3 end, a read error is likely. This chain links TRBV20-1 with TRBJ1-1; D not certain. V was pared by 5 bases and J by 7 bases, with 17 bases between. Germline V CDR1 and CDR2: DFQATT, SNEGSKA (reference sequence). CDR3 length: 13 amino acids. As DNA, the CDR3 is TGCAGTGCTTTCGACCTGGTGAACGGTGAAGCTTTCCTT. This codes for CSAFDLVNGEAFL.

The genes are TRBV29-1 and TRBJ2-7; D may correspond to TRBD1 or TRBD2 (5 bases each). Per germline, CDR1 SQVTM and CDR2 ANQGSEA. The CDR3 contains 12 residues. The CDR3 loop is CIPSARDHEQYF. Written as DNA, the CDR3 is TGCATCCCGTCTGCGAGGGACCACGAGCAGTACTTC.

This clonotype appeared many times. The CDR3 reads CASSLSWGGRRYSNQPQHF. For the CDR3, the DNA is TGTGCCAGCAGCTTATCATGGGGAGGGCGGCGTTATAGCAATCAGCCCCAGCATTTT. This chain joins TRBV7-8 and TRBJ1-5; no clear D gene. Germline CDR1 and CDR2: SGHVS and FQNEAQ. The CDR3 spans 19 residues. Between the trimmed V and J ends, which lost 2 bases and 0 bases, there was a span of 20 bases.

The genes are TRBV5-5 and TRBJ1-4; D is ambiguous. Trimming removed 7 bases from V and 7 bases from J, with 20 bases in between. The germline gives CDR1 SGHKS, CDR2 YYEKEE (reference sequence). The CDR3 sequence is 15 residues long. The CDR3 nucleotides are TGTGCCAGCGACCAACAGCAGGAGGGCGGTGAAAAACTGTTTTTT. This encodes CASDQQQEGGEKLFF.

This clonotype was observed a few times. The rearrangement links TRBV12-3 or TRBV12-4 to TRBJ1-5; a weak D match, TRBD1 (6 bases). CDR3 length: 14 amino acids. The germline V and J ends were trimmed by 4 bases and 6 bases, with 13 bases remaining between them. The CDR3 sequence: CASSSRGLGQPQHF. In DNA form, the CDR3 reads TGTGCCAGCAGTTCCAGGGGATTGGGTCAGCCCCAGCATTTT.

This clonotype has at least ten counts. The rearrangement uses TRBV5-1 and TRBJ2-2; D is possibly TRBD2 (6 bases). V lost 4 bases to trimming and J lost 7 bases, with 8 bases between them. The CDR3 loop spans 12 amino acids. Germline lookup yields CDR1 SGHRS and CDR2 YFSETQ. The CDR3 coding sequence is TGCGCCAGCAGCGGGACTGGCGGGGAGCTGTTTTTT. Amino acids: CASSGTGGELFF.

This chain's CDR3 is CASSLSGTSEEETQYF. The CDR3 DNA reads as TGTGCCAGCAGTTTATCCGGGACTAGCGAAGAAGAGACCCAGTACTTC. The gene calls are TRBV7-2 and TRBJ2-5; 10 bases are shared with TRBD2. Germline assignment: CDR1 SGHTA and CDR2 FQGNSA. This CDR3 has 16 amino acids. V was clipped by 6 bases and J by 3 bases; unmatched bases: 10.

This chain joins TRBV10-3 and TRBJ1-1; TRBD1 matches at 7 bases. V lost 11 bases and J lost 11; bases outside the gene matches: 11. Germline assignment: CDR1 ENHRY and CDR2 SYGVKD. The CDR3 has 11 residues. CDR3 loop: CAPPTGQEAFF. As DNA, the CDR3 is TGTGCCCCCCCGACAGGACAGGAGGCTTTCTTT.

This clonotype was detected many times. V usage is TRBV29-1 and J usage is TRBJ1-1; D is uncertain. Per the germline V gene, CDR1 is SQVTM and CDR2 is ANQGSEA. V shed 3 bases and J shed 4 bases, with 12 bases lying between them. The CDR3 loop spans 13 amino acids. CDR3 loop: CSVERRLGTEAFF. DNA of the CDR3: TGCAGCGTTGAGAGAAGGTTGGGCACTGAAGCTTTCTTT.

This clonotype has a count of ten or more. The chain uses TRBV6-1 and TRBJ1-2, with 9 bases aligning to TRBD1. V dropped 6 bases and J dropped 8; count of bases not matched to a gene: 7. Germline CDR1 is MNHNS and CDR2 is SASEGT. The CDR3 totals 13 residues. The CDR3 nucleotides are TGTGCCAGCAGGGGGGACAGGGTTGGCGGCTACACCTTC. This encodes CASRGDRVGGYTF.

DNA for the CDR3: TGTGCCATCCCTGGACCCTACTCTGGGGCCAACGTCCTGACTTTC. This sequence encodes CAIPGPYSGANVLTF. V gene TRBV14 combines with J gene TRBJ2-6; D not resolved. From germline, CDR1 is SGHDN and CDR2 FVKESK. The CDR3 length is 15 residues. Deletions cut 10 bases from V and 0 bases from J, with 13 bases between.

The chain couples TRBV25-1 to TRBJ2-5; the match to TRBD2 covers 12 bases. Germline V gene lookup returns CDR1 MGHDK and CDR2 SYGVNS. The J segment lost 4 bases and the V segment lost 7 bases, leaving 7 bases of the junction unmatched. The CDR3 contains 15 residues. The CDR3 is CASTLGLAGTETQYF. The CDR3 DNA sequence: TGTGCCAGCACCCTAGGACTAGCGGGGACAGAGACCCAGTACTTC.

This clonotype turned up a few times. The rearrangement uses TRBV30 and TRBJ1-2; 9 nucleotides match TRBD1. Germline V gene lookup returns CDR1 GTSNPN and CDR2 SVGIG (reference sequence). Trimming cost V 3 bases and J 8 bases; bases outside gene matches: 10. This CDR3 comprises 14 residues. This chain's CDR3 is CAWRLPGQGRGYTF. DNA for the CDR3: TGTGCCTGGAGGCTCCCGGGACAGGGAAGAGGCTACACCTTC.

The chain links TRBV20-1 to TRBJ2-7, with no clear D. Per germline, CDR1 DFQATT and CDR2 SNEGSKA (reference sequence). The CDR3 consists of 11 residues. V was clipped by 3 bases and J by 7 bases, with 10 bases between them. As DNA, the CDR3 is TGCAGTGCTAGGGGGATAGGGGAGCAGTACTTC. Residues: CSARGIGEQYF.

In its sample, this clonotype was seen many times. The chain couples TRBV29-1 to TRBJ1-2; a weak D match, TRBD1 (5 bases). The length of the CDR3 is 14 residues. Germline loops: CDR1 SQVTM, CDR2 ANQGSEA. Trimming removed 4 bases at V and 0 bases at J, with 12 bases between. The CDR3 here is CSVVGDGTNYGYTF. As DNA, the CDR3 is TGCAGCGTTGTGGGGGACGGTACTAACTATGGCTACACCTTC. The variable domain in full, with the rest retrieved from reference TRBV29-1 and TRBJ1-2, is SAVISQKPSRDICQRGTSLTIQCQVDSQVTMMFWYRQQPGQSLTLIATANQGSEATYESGFVIDKFPISRPNLTFSTLTVSNMSPEDSSIYLCSVVGDGTNYGYTFGSGTRLTVV.

V gene TRBV10-3 combines with J gene TRBJ1-1; D uncertain. The V gene's germline CDR1 is ENHRY and CDR2 SYGVKD. Between the trimmed V and J ends, which lost 0 bases and 8 bases, there was a span of 13 bases. This CDR3 region has 14 residues. CDR3 coding DNA: TGTGCCATCAGTGAGTCCTCAGGACTCGCGGAAGCTTTCTTT. Amino acid sequence: CAISESSGLAEAFF.

This clonotype appeared a single time. The chain carries TRBV2 and TRBJ2-2; weak D call: TRBD1 (5 bases). The CDR3 extends over 10 amino acids. Germline V gives CDR1 SNHLY, CDR2 FYNNEI. The CDR3 DNA is TGTGTCGGCTCGGGCAGGGTTCTGTTTTTT. Its protein product is CVGSGRVLFF.

This clonotype was found a few times. This chain uses TRBV7-8 with TRBJ1-1, with D perhaps matching TRBD1 (5 bases). Germline values: CDR1 SGHVS, CDR2 FQNEAQ. The length of the CDR3 is 13 residues. V was trimmed by 6 bases and J by 6 bases, leaving 14 bases between them. In nucleotides, the CDR3 is TGTGCCAGCAGTTTGGCCAGAGGGGCTGAAGCTTTCTTT. Translating it yields CASSLARGAEAFF.

This clonotype showed up many times. J is TRBJ1-1 and V is TRBV10-3, with 8 bases aligning to TRBD1. This CDR3 comprises 14 residues. Trimming removed 7 bases from V and 4 bases from J; junction bases left unmatched: 8. Germline CDR1 ENHRY, CDR2 SYGVKD. CDR3 sequence: CAITSTGDLTEAFF. CDR3 bases: TGTGCCATCACCTCGACAGGGGACCTCACTGAAGCTTTCTTT.

The chain employs TRBV12-3 or TRBV12-4 and TRBJ2-5; TRBD2 is a possible D gene (6 bases). Trimming stripped 2 bases from V and 1 base from J, with 11 bases between. This CDR3 comprises 15 residues. CDR3 DNA: TGTGCCAGCAGTTTAAACGCGGGAACCCAAGAGACCCAGTACTTC. Amino acids: CASSLNAGTQETQYF.

Remarks on this clonotype: A much larger clone is a single base away; this may be a read error. The chain is built from TRBV20-1 and TRBJ1-2; a weak D match, TRBD1 (5 bases). Trimming shortened V by 7 bases and J by 1 base, and 13 bases separated the two germline ends. The CDR3 runs to 13 residues. Germline V gene lookup returns CDR1 DFQATT and CDR2 SNEGSKA (reference sequence). CDR3 region: CSGGTAGNYGYTF. The DNA of the CDR3 is TGCAGTGGGGGGACGGCCGGTAACTATGGCTACACCTTC.

This clonotype was detected many times. The chain couples TRBV5-5 to TRBJ1-2; 7 bases agree with TRBD1. The CDR3 is 14 residues long. V lost 3 bases and J lost 6; bases outside the gene matches: 8. From germline, CDR1 is SGHKS and CDR2 YYEKEE (reference sequence). The CDR3 region has the DNA TGTGCCAGCAGCTCTAGACAGGGTGTGGATGGCTACACCTTC. This codes for CASSSRQGVDGYTF.

The chain uses TRBV15 and TRBJ2-3; D is perhaps TRBD1 (5 bases). CDR3 length: 17 residues. Germline CDR1 reads LNHNV; CDR2 reads YYDKDF (reference sequence). Trimming cost V 1 base and J 2 bases, with 16 bases left between them. The CDR3 bases are TGTGCCACCAGCAGAGGAGGAAGGGGAACCCCCACAGATACGCAGTATTTT. Protein product: CATSRGGRGTPTDTQYF.

The V gene is TRBV12-5, the J gene TRBJ2-7; D is possibly TRBD1 or TRBD2 (5 bases each). Germline V gene lookup returns CDR1 LGHNT and CDR2 FRNRAP. The CDR3 covers 16 residues. V dropped 4 bases and J dropped 0 bases, with 16 bases sitting between them. This CDR3 reads CASGSTGPGNSYEQYF. The CDR3 DNA is TGTGCTAGTGGTTCGACGGGGCCAGGGAACTCCTACGAGCAGTACTTC. Combining the CDR3 with reference TRBV12-5 and TRBJ2-7 gives the whole variable domain DARVTQTPRHKVTEMGQEVTMRCQPILGHNTVFWYRQTMMQGLELLAYFRNRAPLDDSGMPKDRFSAEMPDATLATLKIQPSEPRDSAVYFCASGSTGPGNSYEQYFGPGTRLTVT.

This clonotype was picked up a small number of times. V is TRBV4-1 and J is TRBJ2-7; D might be TRBD1 (5 bases). The V end lost 2 bases, the J end lost 3 bases, and 14 bases lay between the germline ends. There are 15 residues in the CDR3. The germline V gene has CDR1 MGHRA and CDR2 YSYEKL. CDR3 residues: CASSQPPQGIYEQYF. CDR3 in DNA: TGCGCCAGCAGCCAACCCCCTCAGGGTATCTACGAGCAGTACTTC.